This TCR beta chain emerged from a study of blood T cell repertoires in COVID-19. Participant reports of clinical history set cohort assignment. TCRdb's table, derived via immunoSEQ multiplex PCR, lists solely in-frame clones and lacks some. The sample lists approximately 300,000 clones; approximately 84% were seen once. From germline, CDR1 is SNHLY and CDR2 FYNNEI. Trimming at V came to 5 bases and at J to 6 bases, leaving 8 bases not matched to a gene. This CDR3 has 15 residues. Source material: PBMCs or T cells enriched from blood (not recorded which). This sequence originates from a woman in her late teens or twenties who had recovered from COVID-19. V and J are TRBV2 and TRBJ1-5, with TRBD1 matching 9 bases. CDR3 nucleotide sequence: TGTGCCAGCAGTCGACGACAGGGGGGTGGTCAGCCCCAGCATTTT. Its protein product is CASSRRQGGGQPQHF.